This T cell receptor beta chain was retrieved from a study of identical twins. The table lists this clonotype with a count of one. One entry per CDR3 protein, called by TCRdb with MiXCR from the 5' RACE reads. The sample lists more than 1.5 million distinct CDR3 sequences, under 35% occurring once. The CDR3 covers 14 residues. Germline V gives CDR1 DFQATT, CDR2 SNEGSKA (reference sequence). Trimming removed 8 bases at V and 9 bases at J, with 20 bases between. The receptor was isolated from a newborn girl in good health. The material sequenced was cord blood. This sequence joins TRBV20-1 and TRBJ1-6; D perhaps matches TRBD1 (6 bases). CDR3 sequence (DNA): TGCAGTCCAATGGGGGCAGGATTTGGTTCACCCCTCCACTTT. This gives the protein CSPMGAGFGSPLHF.